These 13 T cell receptor beta chains originate from one sample sequenced in a study of graft-versus-host responses after intestinal transplantation. Assay: immunoSEQ multiplex PCR; the TCRdb copy retains only in-frame clones and omits some. The repertoire includes tens of thousands of clones, roughly four fifths of them detected once, and 3% to 4% sits in the top ten. The material was PBMCs, obtained more than 950 days after transplant. Receptors were obtained from a human patient who received an intestinal transplant, so some T cells may come from the graft donor.

The chain employs TRBV5-5 and TRBJ1-2, with 8 bases aligning to TRBD1. Germline V gene sequence: CDR1 SGHKS, CDR2 YYEKEE (reference sequence). Unmatched junction bases numbered 6, after V lost 0 bases and J lost 8 bases. The CDR3 is 14 amino acids. CDR3 sequence: CASSLDWAGGGYTF. The CDR3 DNA is TGTGCCAGCAGCTTGGATTGGGCAGGGGGCGGCTACACCTTC.

V gene TRBV9 combines with J gene TRBJ2-1; 7 nucleotides line up with TRBD1. The CDR3 sequence is 15 residues long. Unmatched junction bases numbered 3, after V lost 1 base and J lost 2 bases. In germline, CDR1 is SGDLS, CDR2 YYNGEE. CDR3 DNA: TGTGCCAGCAGCGTATGGGACAGACCCTACAATGAGCAGTTCTTC. As protein: CASSVWDRPYNEQFF.

The rearrangement uses TRBV5-1 and TRBJ2-7; D possibly corresponds to TRBD1 (7 bases). The V end was cut by 0 bases, the J end by 4 bases, with 17 bases between. CDR3 length: 16 amino acids. Per germline, CDR1 SGHRS and CDR2 YFSETQ. CDR3 DNA: TGCGCCAGCAGCTTGGTCCCAGCGGCAGGGGGGTACGAGCAGTACTTC. This gives the protein CASSLVPAAGGYEQYF.

This clone was seen a single time. This chain connects TRBV7-9 to TRBJ2-7; D could derive from TRBD1 or TRBD2 (6 bases each). The CDR3 covers 14 residues. Trimming took 5 bases from V and 2 from J, leaving 13 bases between them. Germline V gives CDR1 SEHNR, CDR2 FQNEAQ (reference sequence). Written as DNA, the CDR3 is TGTGCCAGCAGCGAGAACCGGGGGCCCTACGAGCAGTACTTC. It yields the protein CASSENRGPYEQYF.

This clone was detected only a few times. The gene calls are TRBV4-1 and TRBJ1-4; 12 bases are shared with TRBD1. The V gene end was trimmed by 2 bases and the J gene end by 8 bases; junction bases not matched to a gene: 6. This CDR3 region has 16 residues. Germline V CDR1 and CDR2: MGHRA, YSYEKL. The CDR3 bases are TGCGCCAGCAGCCAACATACGGGGACAGGGGGCGAAAAACTGTTTTTT. It encodes CASSQHTGTGGEKLFF.

This rearrangement joins TRBV19 to TRBJ2-7, with D perhaps matching TRBD1 or TRBD2 (5 bases each). The V end lost 5 bases, the J end lost 2 bases, and 22 bases lay between the germline ends. CDR1 LNHDA and CDR2 SQIVND come from the germline V gene (reference sequence). The CDR3 length is 17 residues. CDR3 sequence: CASSPTLPGTLAYEQYF. The DNA of the CDR3 is TGTGCCAGTAGTCCGACCCTCCCCGGGACGCTCGCCTACGAGCAGTACTTC.

The chain is built from TRBV6-5 and TRBJ2-2; possibly TRBD2 for D (6 bases). Trimming cost V 7 bases and J 4 bases, with 10 bases left between them. Germline CDR1 reads MNHEY; CDR2 reads SVGAGI. The CDR3 has 13 amino acids. The CDR3 DNA sequence: TGTGCCAGCACCCCGGGAGTCACCGGGGAGCTGTTTTTT. This encodes CASTPGVTGELFF.

V usage is TRBV11-2 and J usage is TRBJ1-2; the match to TRBD1 covers 7 bases. The CDR3 consists of 14 residues. Germline values: CDR1 SGHAT, CDR2 FQNNGV. Germline trimming cut 3 bases from V and 4 bases from J; bases unmatched to any gene: 5. CDR3 sequence reads: CASSFVDRAYGYTF. CDR3 DNA sequence: TGTGCCAGCAGCTTCGTCGACAGGGCCTATGGCTACACCTTC.

The chain combines TRBV28 with TRBJ2-5, with D possibly TRBD1 on 5 matching bases. With 6 bases removed from V and 4 bases from J, the gap between germline ends came to 15 bases. Germline loops: CDR1 MDHEN, CDR2 SYDVKM. CDR3 length equals 14 residues. The CDR3 sequence is CASRFAGSRETQYF. CDR3 sequence (DNA): TGTGCCAGCAGATTCGCAGGGTCCCGAGAGACCCAGTACTTC. The full variable domain, in which reference TRBV28 and TRBJ2-5 provide the parts outside the CDR3, is DVKVTQSSRYLVKRTGEKVFLECVQDMDHENMFWYRQDPGLGLRLIYFSYDVKMKEKGDIPEGYSVSREKKERFSLILESASTNQTSMYLCASRFAGSRETQYFGPGTRLLVL.

The J gene is TRBJ2-3, the V gene TRBV4-1, with 11 positions matching TRBD1. The junction had 11 bases not matched to a gene; V was cut back by 4 bases and J by 2 bases. Per the germline V gene, CDR1 is MGHRA and CDR2 is YSYEKL. CDR3 size: 18 residues. The CDR3 reads CASSPRTGGAEHTDTQYF. CDR3 nucleotides: TGCGCCAGCAGCCCGAGGACAGGGGGCGCAGAGCACACAGATACGCAGTATTTT.

The chain employs TRBV28 and TRBJ2-5; no definite D call. Trimming removed 4 bases from V and 4 bases from J, with 4 bases in between. This CDR3 spans 11 amino acids. The germline CDR1 and CDR2 sequences are MDHEN and SYDVKM. This CDR3 reads CASSWGETQYF. The DNA for the CDR3 is TGTGCCAGCAGTTGGGGAGAGACCCAGTACTTC.

The chain recombines TRBV27 with TRBJ1-4; 7 bases are a match to TRBD1. Looked up from germline, CDR1 is MNHEY and CDR2 is SMNVEV (reference sequence). The CDR3 loop spans 15 amino acids. The V segment lost 6 bases and the J segment 7 bases; nucleotides outside the gene matches: 11. The CDR3 sequence: CASRRAQGGGEKLFF. The CDR3 bases are TGTGCCAGCAGGCGTGCTCAGGGGGGTGGTGAAAAACTGTTTTTT.

This chain links TRBV5-1 with TRBJ2-5, with D possibly being TRBD1 (6 bases). V lost 3 bases to trimming and J lost 1 base, with 10 bases between them. Germline V CDR1 and CDR2: SGHRS, YFSETQ. The CDR3 consists of 14 residues. The CDR3 sequence is CASSSLQGQETQYF. The DNA of the CDR3 is TGCGCCAGCAGCTCCCTACAGGGCCAAGAGACCCAGTACTTC.